Below are 32 T cell receptor beta chains sequenced from a single sample in a study of cytomegalovirus exposure and HLA in healthy donors. Primers: 60 Vbeta forward and 13 Jbeta reverse. This table comes from immunoSEQ multiplex PCR, and its TCRdb copy is limited to in-frame clones, with some not included. The sample includes about 190,000 clones, around 88% of them seen just once. Sequencing was carried out using PBMCs. All receptors come from a woman aged 25 to 39 in good health and CMV-seronegative.

V gene TRBV9 combines with J gene TRBJ2-1; the match to TRBD2 covers 11 bases. CDR1 and CDR2 (germline): SGDLS, YYNGEE. V dropped 3 bases and J dropped 6; count of bases not matched to a gene: 14. The CDR3 runs 18 residues. CDR3 sequence: CASSDRPLAGGRVNEQFF. CDR3 sequence (DNA): TGTGCCAGCAGCGACCGCCCCTTAGCGGGGGGGCGGGTCAATGAGCAGTTCTTC. Variable domain in full (rest from reference TRBV9 and TRBJ2-1): DSGVTQTPKHLITATGQRVTLRCSPRSGDLSVYWYQQSLDQGLQFLIQYYNGEERAKGNILERFSAQQFPDLHSELNLSSLELGDSALYFCASSDRPLAGGRVNEQFFGPGTRLTVL.

This clone was seen a single time. This chain uses TRBV28 with TRBJ1-5; 10 positions agree with TRBD1. V shed 6 bases, J shed 6 bases, and the junction held 2 bases outside the gene matches. Germline V lookup: CDR1 MDHEN, CDR2 SYDVKM. This CDR3 has 13 residues. The chain's CDR3 is CASRRTGGQPQHF. The CDR3, as DNA: TGTGCCAGCAGACGGACAGGGGGTCAGCCCCAGCATTTT.

This clone is termed medium-sized (0.01 to 0.1%). The chain recombines TRBV7-6 with TRBJ2-3, with D perhaps matching TRBD2 (5 bases). The CDR3 has 13 amino acids. Trimming left V 3 bases short and J 8 bases short, with 12 bases between. Germline V gives CDR1 SGHVS, CDR2 FNYEAQ. CDR3 protein: CASSLEVEGTQYF. CDR3 nucleotides: TGTGCCAGCAGCTTGGAGGTAGAAGGTACGCAGTATTTT.

The J gene is TRBJ2-7, the V gene TRBV7-9, with D perhaps matching TRBD1 (6 bases). Germline-derived CDR1 and CDR2 are SEHNR and FQNEAQ (reference sequence). The V and J ends lost 6 bases and 0 bases respectively, with 12 bases between them. The CDR3 sequence is 14 residues long. The CDR3 region has the DNA TGTGCCAGCAGATCAGGGGCAAGCTCCTACGAGCAGTACTTC. It encodes CASRSGASSYEQYF.

This chain uses TRBV13 with TRBJ1-1; 8 positions agree with TRBD1. Germline loops: CDR1 PRHDT, CDR2 FYEKMQ (reference sequence). Trimming removed 5 bases from V and 0 bases from J; junction bases left unmatched: 5. The CDR3 spans 15 residues. The CDR3 nucleotides are TGTGCCAGCAGCCGCCTGGGACAGGTGAACACTGAAGCTTTCTTT. It yields the protein CASSRLGQVNTEAFF.

The V and J genes are TRBV7-6 and TRBJ2-3; 9 bases map to TRBD2. Trimming at V came to 3 bases and at J to 5 bases, leaving 6 bases not matched to a gene. Germline lookup yields CDR1 SGHVS and CDR2 FNYEAQ. This CDR3 is built from 15 residues. CDR3 residues: CASSFGALAGDTQYF. The CDR3 DNA reads as TGTGCCAGCAGCTTCGGCGCACTAGCGGGAGATACGCAGTATTTT.

This clone was counted a few times. The DNA of the CDR3 is TGTGCCAGCAGCTTGGGACTAGCGGAGTACGAGCAGTACTTC. Protein sequence: CASSLGLAEYEQYF. This chain connects TRBV5-5 to TRBJ2-7, with 9 nucleotides matching TRBD2. Germline loops: CDR1 SGHKS, CDR2 YYEKEE (reference sequence). Trimming took 0 bases from V and 4 from J; bases not matched to a gene: 2. This CDR3 contains 14 residues. The variable domain in full, with the rest retrieved from reference TRBV5-5 and TRBJ2-7, is DAGVTQSPTHLIKTRGQQVTLRCSPISGHKSVSWYQQVLGQGPQFIFQYYEKEERGRGNFPDRFSARQFPNYSSELNVNALLLGDSALYLCASSLGLAEYEQYFGPGTRLTVT.

The chain joins TRBV4-1 to TRBJ1-5; TRBD1 is a possible D gene (6 bases). Per germline, CDR1 MGHRA and CDR2 YSYEKL. The CDR3 contains 15 residues. The germline V and J ends were trimmed by 1 base and 4 bases, with 11 bases remaining between them. CDR3 in amino acids: CASSQGPTGNQPQHF. DNA for the CDR3: TGCGCCAGCAGCCAAGGACCCACAGGGAATCAGCCCCAGCATTTT.

The rearrangement links TRBV27 to TRBJ1-1, with no clear D. This CDR3 spans 16 amino acids. CDR1 and CDR2 (germline): MNHEY, SMNVEV (reference sequence). V was shortened by 0 bases and J by 4 bases, with 15 bases between the two germline ends. CDR3 sequence reads: CASSLSGWRGGTEAFF. DNA of the CDR3: TGTGCCAGCAGTTTATCAGGGTGGCGGGGAGGCACTGAAGCTTTCTTT.

The V call is TRBV28, the J call TRBJ2-7; D gene ambiguous. The V end was cut by 6 bases, the J end by 0 bases, with 6 bases between. This CDR3 is built from 12 residues. Germline CDR1 reads MDHEN; CDR2 reads SYDVKM. CDR3 sequence (DNA): TGTGCCAGCAGGAGGAGCTCCTACGAGCAGTACTTC. This encodes CASRRSSYEQYF.

This chain connects TRBV9 to TRBJ2-1; 13 bases agree with TRBD2. Germline CDR1 is SGDLS and CDR2 is YYNGEE. The CDR3 is made up of 16 amino acids. V dropped 3 bases and J dropped 7; count of bases not matched to a gene: 7. The CDR3 coding sequence is TGTGCCAGCAGCGGAGGGTGGACTAGCGGGGGAAATGAGCAGTTCTTC. Residues: CASSGGWTSGGNEQFF.

This chain uses TRBV6-5 with TRBJ2-2; TRBD2 aligns across 11 bases. With V trimmed by 6 bases and J by 5 bases, 5 bases remained unmatched. The CDR3 totals 15 residues. Looked up from germline, CDR1 is MNHEY and CDR2 is SVGAGI. The CDR3 DNA is TGTGCCAGCAGCAAAAGGACTAGCGGGACCGGGGAGCTGTTTTTT. This translates into CASSKRTSGTGELFF.

V usage is TRBV7-8 and J usage is TRBJ2-3; TRBD2 agrees at 8 bases. CDR3 length: 17 amino acids. Germline values: CDR1 SGHVS, CDR2 FQNEAQ. Trimming at V came to 1 base and at J to 2 bases, leaving 8 bases not matched to a gene. CDR3 region: CASSLVRGGISTDTQYF. CDR3 nucleotides: TGTGCCAGCAGCTTAGTTCGGGGGGGCATTTCCACAGATACGCAGTATTTT.

V usage is TRBV7-9 and J usage is TRBJ1-3, with D unresolved. V lost 6 bases and J 0 bases, leaving 6 bases between the germline ends. CDR3 length: 13 amino acids. The germline CDR1 and CDR2 sequences are SEHNR and FQNEAQ (reference sequence). The CDR3 coding sequence is TGTGCCAGCAGACAGATCTCTGGAAACACCATATATTTT. This encodes CASRQISGNTIYF.

The chain employs TRBV4-1 and TRBJ2-5; 16 bases are shared with TRBD2. CDR1 MGHRA and CDR2 YSYEKL come from the germline V gene. The length of the CDR3 is 16 residues. Losses at the gene ends were 3 bases for V and 2 bases for J; bases not matched to a gene: 0. The CDR3 DNA is TGCGCCAGCAGCCAGGGACTAGCGGGAGGGCAAGAGACCCAGTACTTC. Translating gives CASSQGLAGGQETQYF.

This chain joins TRBV28 and TRBJ2-2, with D tentatively TRBD2 (6 bases). Per germline, CDR1 MDHEN and CDR2 SYDVKM. This CDR3 is 14 amino acids long. The germline V and J ends were trimmed by 6 bases and 4 bases, with 12 bases remaining between them. The CDR3: CASRLADGTGELFF. DNA of the CDR3: TGTGCCAGCAGACTAGCTGATGGCACCGGGGAGCTGTTTTTT.

This clone was found a few times. The gene calls are TRBV5-1 and TRBJ2-7; no clear D. This CDR3 contains 12 residues. V was trimmed by 1 base and J by 1 base, leaving 3 bases between them. Germline V gene data show CDR1 as SGHRS and CDR2 as YFSETQ. In nucleotides, the CDR3 is TGCGCCAGCAGCTTGTCATCCTACGAGCAGTACTTC. Amino acid sequence: CASSLSSYEQYF. Using reference TRBV5-1 and TRBJ2-7 for the parts outside the CDR3, the full variable domain is KAGVTQTPRYLIKTRGQQVTLSCSPISGHRSVSWYQQTPGQGLQFLFEYFSETQRNKGNFPGRFSGRQFSNSRSEMNVSTLELGDSALYLCASSLSSYEQYFGPGTRLTVT.

This clone was counted a single time. The rearrangement uses TRBV28 and TRBJ2-7; 7 bases match TRBD1. The CDR3 extends over 15 amino acids. Germline V lookup: CDR1 MDHEN, CDR2 SYDVKM. V shed 1 base and J 2 bases; nucleotides not matched to a gene: 5. In DNA, the CDR3 is TGTGCCAGCAGTTTATTTCCGGACAGGACCTACGAGCAGTACTTC. Its protein product is CASSLFPDRTYEQYF.

This chain links TRBV28 with TRBJ2-2; D remains ambiguous. CDR3 length equals 13 residues. Germline values: CDR1 MDHEN, CDR2 SYDVKM. V shed 2 bases and J shed 7 bases, with 8 bases lying between them. CDR3 DNA: TGTGCCAGCAGTTTAGGAGAGAACGGGGAGCTGTTTTTT. Protein sequence: CASSLGENGELFF.

The gene calls are TRBV6-1 and TRBJ1-4; maybe TRBD1 (6 bases). Per germline, CDR1 MNHNS and CDR2 SASEGT. The CDR3 is made up of 15 amino acids. Trimming shortened V by 1 base and J by 7 bases, and 13 bases separated the two germline ends. The CDR3 loop is CASSEGSGEGEKLFF. The CDR3 coding sequence is TGTGCCAGCAGTGAAGGTTCAGGGGAGGGTGAAAAACTGTTTTTT.

In regard to this clone: Different DNA sequences within this sample yield the same CDR3. The J gene is TRBJ1-1, the V gene TRBV2, with unresolved D. The CDR3 is 13 amino acids. Trimming took off 4 bases at V and 4 bases at J, with 10 bases between the two ends. The germline V gene has CDR1 SNHLY and CDR2 FYNNEI. CDR3 loop: CASSGERGTEAFF. CDR3 coding DNA: TGTGCCAGCAGTGGGGAGAGAGGCACTGAAGCTTTCTTT.

V is TRBV7-2 and J is TRBJ2-2, with D maybe TRBD2 (6 bases). Trimming left V 3 bases short and J 3 bases short, with 11 bases between. Germline V gene sequence: CDR1 SGHTA, CDR2 FQGNSA. The CDR3 is made up of 15 amino acids. The CDR3 region has the DNA TGTGCCAGCAGCTTGGACGGGAGAGACACCGGGGAGCTGTTTTTT. Residues: CASSLDGRDTGELFF.

This chain links TRBV5-4 with TRBJ2-5; no definite D call. The germline CDR1 and CDR2 sequences are SGHNT and YYREEE (reference sequence). The CDR3 runs 14 residues. V was cut by 2 bases and J by 3 bases, with 11 bases left in between. CDR3 coding DNA: TGTGCCAGCAGCTTAACAATAGCAGAAGAGACCCAGTACTTC. Protein product: CASSLTIAEETQYF.

The chain joins TRBV9 to TRBJ2-3, with TRBD2 matching over 10 bases. V lost 8 bases and J lost 2; bases outside the gene matches: 8. Per the germline V gene, CDR1 is SGDLS and CDR2 is YYNGEE. CDR3 size: 15 residues. CDR3 loop: CASTSTSGITDTQYF. The CDR3 nucleotides are TGTGCCAGTACCTCTACTAGCGGGATCACAGATACGCAGTATTTT.

V usage is TRBV11-1 and J usage is TRBJ2-3, with D tentatively TRBD2 (6 bases). Germline CDR1 reads SGHAT; CDR2 reads FQDESV (reference sequence). The CDR3 runs 15 residues. Trimming took 9 bases from V and 3 from J, leaving 19 bases between them. The CDR3 spells CASTQVVAGTDTQYF. The CDR3 coding sequence is TGTGCCAGTACTCAGGTGGTTGCGGGGACAGATACGCAGTATTTT.

The chain employs TRBV7-6 and TRBJ1-1, with 8 bases lining up with TRBD1. This CDR3 region has 12 residues. The germline V gene encodes CDR1 SGHVS and CDR2 FNYEAQ. V shed 5 bases and J 7 bases; nucleotides not matched to a gene: 3. CDR3 in amino acids: CASSRDRREAFF. For the CDR3, the DNA is TGTGCCAGCAGCAGGGACAGGCGTGAAGCTTTCTTT.

The genes are TRBV18 and TRBJ2-2; D might be TRBD1 (6 bases). Germline lookup yields CDR1 KGHSH and CDR2 LQKENI. The CDR3 sequence is 15 residues long. V was clipped by 7 bases and J by 5 bases, with 17 bases between them. CDR3 protein: CASLAGETPTGELFF. Here the CDR3 DNA reads TGTGCCAGCTTGGCAGGGGAAACCCCTACCGGGGAGCTGTTTTTT.

The chain joins TRBV19 to TRBJ1-5; 7 bases map to TRBD1. Germline CDR1 LNHDA, CDR2 SQIVND (reference sequence). CDR3 length: 16 residues. The V and J ends lost 6 bases and 6 bases, in that order; junction bases with no gene match: 14. The DNA for the CDR3 is TGTGCCAGTAGCGAACAGGACAGGCTCGGTCGTCAGCCCCAGCATTTT. Encoded protein: CASSEQDRLGRQPQHF.

This rearrangement joins TRBV28 to TRBJ1-3; no firm D call. The V gene lost 1 base and the J gene lost 0 bases, with 13 bases spanning the gap. The CDR3 runs 17 residues. Germline-derived CDR1 and CDR2 are MDHEN and SYDVKM. The CDR3 DNA is TGTGCCAGCAGTTTATTAGGCAGACGGAGCTCTGGAAACACCATATATTTT. Protein: CASSLLGRRSSGNTIYF. The full variable domain, rest sourced from reference TRBV28 and TRBJ1-3, is DVKVTQSSRYLVKRTGEKVFLECVQDMDHENMFWYRQDPGLGLRLIYFSYDVKMKEKGDIPEGYSVSREKKERFSLILESASTNQTSMYLCASSLLGRRSSGNTIYFGEGSWLTVV.

The CDR3 region is CASSKMAGVHYEQYF. The DNA for the CDR3 is TGTGCCAGCAGCAAAATGGCGGGAGTGCATTACGAGCAGTACTTC. The V and J genes are TRBV6-6 and TRBJ2-7; 7 bases are shared with TRBD2. This CDR3 has 15 residues. Trimming took 6 bases from V and 4 from J; bases not matched to a gene: 12. Germline CDR1 and CDR2: MNHNY and SVGAGI (reference sequence).

This chain connects TRBV19 to TRBJ2-5; TRBD2 is a possible D gene (5 bases). Germline V lookup: CDR1 LNHDA, CDR2 SQIVND (reference sequence). The CDR3 covers 14 residues. Trimming cost V 3 bases and J 5 bases, with 13 bases left between them. The CDR3 coding sequence is TGTGCCAGTAGTATCGGTCCGCGGGCGGAGACCCAGTACTTC. As protein: CASSIGPRAETQYF. Looking up the rest from reference TRBV19 and TRBJ2-5 gives the full variable domain: DGGITQSPKYLFRKEGQNVTLSCEQNLNHDAMYWYRQDPGQGLRLIYYSQIVNDFQKGDIAEGYSVSREKKESFPLTVTSAQKNPTAFYLCASSIGPRAETQYFGPGTRLLVL.

The chain recombines TRBV19 with TRBJ2-5; no reliable D call. The CDR3 spans 14 residues. Germline CDR1 is LNHDA and CDR2 is SQIVND (reference sequence). The ends were cut back, 5 bases at V and 1 base at J, with 11 bases in the middle. DNA of the CDR3: TGTGCCAGTAGTCCTCGCGCAGGCCAAGAGACCCAGTACTTC. It specifies CASSPRAGQETQYF.